This is a list of T cell receptor beta chains from one sample in a study of cytotoxic CD8 clonotypes in ibrutinib-treated CLL. Sequencing was performed with immunoSEQ multiplex PCR; in TCRdb, only in-frame clones are kept and a portion is missing. The table records hundreds of thousands of clones, under 75% of them present only once. The sample was PBMCs, taken after 24 months of ibrutinib treatment. Receptor source: a human donor with chronic lymphocytic leukemia. Both conserved end residues are trimmed from each CDR3. Fields, in order: D gene, V gene, CDR3 protein. D genes are given only for firm matches.

TRBD2	TRBV29-1	SVGVAGYEQY
TRBD1	TRBV28	ASRTAGTGSYEQY
TRBD1	TRBV27	ASRQTGGGEKLF
TRBD1	TRBV29-1	SVEVGQGPGELF
NA	TRBV28	ASSFAGDDYGYT
NA	TRBV27	ASSLEGLEDTQY
NA	TRBV6-6	ASSYGGIEQY
NA	TRBV7-2	ASSFGGFNEKLF
NA	TRBV15	ATSRVVGSAYEQY
TRBD2	TRBV7-2	ASSSSGAGQGYEQY
NA	TRBV7-3	ASSLRSQGGTTGELF
NA	TRBV20-1	SASLGETQY
TRBD2	TRBV15	ATSREPSGRSTYEQY
TRBD2	TRBV4-2	ASSQDRTSDGADTQY
TRBD1	TRBV19	ASNQGALGYT
NA	TRBV9	ASSGRQVMGELF
NA	TRBV18	ASSPRGGPDGELF
NA	TRBV4-2	ASSQLLQGDGGYT
NA	TRBV19	ASSTSGAINYGYT
NA	TRBV19	ASTSSLFPYEQY
NA	TRBV18	ASSPSNGQDYGYT
TRBD2	TRBV5-1	ASRPGLVSYEQY
NA	TRBV28	ASSGWAEGHGGYT
TRBD1	TRBV10-3	AIHSGQGSGANVLT
NA	TRBV25-1	ASSESGYSYGYT
TRBD1	TRBV2	ASRWGTGDSNTEAF
NA	TRBV29-1	SVEGGASSTDTQY
NA	TRBV11-2	ASSLVGQGLQETQY
TRBD2	TRBV29-1	SVRTGLGFGEQF
NA	TRBV7-3	ASSSRLNYGYT
NA	TRBV11-3	ASSSWGHEDTDTQY
NA	TRBV18	ASSLRGGLTGELF
TRBD2	TRBV19	ASRLSGLAGGGTDTQY
NA	TRBV6-6	ASSYSLTGTNEQF
NA	TRBV28	ASSLAANYGYT
NA	TRBV9	ASSPSGGGRRTNEKLF
NA	TRBV7-3	ASSSGSYNEQF
NA	TRBV14	ASSQSDTQY
NA	TRBV19	ASSIGRRNQPQH
NA	TRBV5-1	ASSLPRLTGPGELF
TRBD2	TRBV28	ASTQGREFNNEQF
NA	TRBV15	ATSLRREGGYEQY
TRBD1	TRBV29-1	SVWGKTGSRDEQY
TRBD1	TRBV7-2	ASSGQGDQPQH
TRBD1	TRBV30	AWSTNRDRSNQPQH
TRBD2	TRBV19	ASSTYSGTLLGHGELF
NA	TRBV9	ASSVGTQGDGYT
NA	TRBV9	ASSVGLTGVGYEQY
NA	TRBV4-1	ASSQPLRSNEQF
TRBD1	TRBV28	ASSEGQGHQPQH
NA	TRBV5-1	ASSFVPGAAQYEQY
NA	TRBV7-2	ASSSRVAGEGGYT
TRBD1	TRBV11-2	ASSSLRPGRGDYGYT
NA	TRBV6-5	ASSSTKTDGYT
NA	TRBV11-2	ASSLREDTQY
NA	TRBV6-5	ASSLGAIQETQY
NA	TRBV11-3	ASSLADGTYEQY
NA	TRBV30	AWQGGNETQY
TRBD1	TRBV28	ASSLATGGNQPQH